The present T cell receptor beta chain was sequenced within a study of spatial heterogeneity in lung cancer (dated by TCRdb to between 2019 and 2020). Study-wide context: Beta-chain transcripts were consistently detected in greater numbers than alpha-chain transcripts, which likely reflected higher beta-chain transcript abundance. In tumor regions, TCR transcript counts showed a strong correlation with a T cell transcriptional module score from matched bulk RNA-seq. In the raw uncorrected reads, each unique combination of TCR and UMI appeared more than ten times on average. The study quantitatively compared TCR alpha and beta repertoires across multiple tumor regions, matched nontumor lung and blood in non-small cell lung cancer. Nonsynonymous mutation counts, determined by whole-exome sequencing of tumor tissue, were related to features of the TCR repertoire. Both alpha and beta chains were TCR-sequenced in samples taken at surgery, namely 220 tumor regions, around 64 matched nontumor lung samples and 55 to 60 PBMC samples.

This specimen's time point label, per the study, means: sample taken at primary tumor resection. Samples were obtained from roughly 72 patients with early-stage, untreated non-small cell lung cancer from the lung TRACERx cohort. For TCR sequencing, whole RNA was extracted from tumor and nontumor lung tissue, or from cryopreserved PBMC samples, and no cell sorting was done. A patient was chosen for TCR sequencing only when enough RNA was available from at least two tumor regions. A lung pathologist reviewed the tumor and adjacent nontumor lung specimens before the specimens were selected. Here is what the overall study found, with its caveats: The number of expanded intratumoral alpha and beta TCRs correlated with the tumor nonsynonymous mutation count. Additional single-cell paired TCR alpha and beta sequencing was considered necessary to confirm, at a functional level, the hypothesis that regional TCRs recognize regional mutations. TCR-seq coverage of tumor T cells was estimated at only around 7% for alpha chains and approximately 12% for beta chains. Counts of ubiquitous and regional expanded TCRs were found to correlate with counts of ubiquitous and regional nonsynonymous mutations, respectively.

Reading the germline V gene gives CDR1 SGDLS and CDR2 YYNGEE. At the junction V is shortened by 3 bases and J by 4 bases, with 8 bases in between. The CDR3 goes from the cysteine to the phenylalanine over 13 residues. CDR3 DNA is the only sequence kept; it has 39 bases, read in frame from the first base. Receptor amplification or capture employed 5' RACE. Sequencing was performed on a NextSeq 500. In the TCR library protocol, a unique molecular identifier was attached to each TCR cDNA molecule so that PCR and sequencing errors could be corrected. Processing in the source paper ran as follows. TCR identification, UMI-based error correction and CDR3 extraction were all carried out with Decombinator tools. TCRs above a frequency of 2 per 1,000, corresponding to the top 1% of the tumor frequency distribution, were defined as expanded. Expanded tumor TCRs statistically deemed absent (corrected P<0.05) from at least one tumor region were classed as regional, and all other expanded tumor TCRs were classed as ubiquitous. Each repertoire was subsampled 100 times to 5,000 TCRs, after which Renyi diversity was computed with the R vegan package. To build CDR3 similarity networks, amino acid triplet string-kernel similarity was used, and CDR3s were connected when their pairwise similarity was above 0.82. TCRdb trimmed the raw reads at Q25, called clones with MiXCR and kept productive beta chains. Duplicate CDR3 protein sequences are folded into a single record with the most common DNA and genes. TCRdb's processing, not the authors', yielded these V and J calls. The sample profile shows about 20,000 distinct CDR3 sequences; approximately 15% of them were found once. Roughly 30% of the sample is held by the ten biggest clonotypes.

Notes on this clonotype: There is no known antigen for this receptor. No base quality values were provided; no much bigger clone lies one nucleotide off.

The material sequenced was lung tumor tissue, taken at surgery. The chain is assembled from TRBV9 and TRBJ2-1; the D segment could be TRBD2, given 6 matching bases. This clonotype originated in a female donor with early-stage non-small cell lung cancer. The CDR3 protein is CASSAGTYNEQFF. Read as DNA, the sequence is TGTGCCAGCAGCGCCGGGACTTACAATGAGCAGTTCTTC.